Listed below are T cell receptor beta chains from one sample, sequenced in a study of cytomegalovirus exposure and HLA in healthy donors. Clones were read by immunoSEQ multiplex PCR, and TCRdb kept only the in-frame ones, dropping some. The sample lists about 180,000 clones; 70% to 85% were seen once. The sequencing input was PBMCs. All receptors derive from a young man in good health and CMV-seronegative. The CDR3 runs from the conserved cysteine through the conserved F or W. The order of the fields is CDR3 DNA, CDR3 protein, J gene, clone size, D gene, V gene. A D gene is named only where the DNA matches it firmly. Size values are once, few and many counts, or a class for expanded clones, and some rows have none.

DNA: TGTGCCTGGAAGATACAGGGGGCGAATTCACCCCTCCACTTT; CDR3: CAWKIQGANSPLHF; J: TRBJ1-6; size: .; D: TRBD1; V: TRBV30
DNA: TGTGCTAGTGGTTCCGACAGGGAAGGGGGAAATAGCAATCAGCCCCAGCATTTT; CDR3: CASGSDREGGNSNQPQHF; J: TRBJ1-5; size: .; D: TRBD1; V: TRBV12-5
DNA: TGTGCCAGTAGGACAGGGGTTGAAAAACTGTTTTTT; CDR3: CASRTGVEKLFF; J: TRBJ1-4; size: .; D: TRBD1; V: TRBV19
DNA: TGCGCCAGCAGCCCCCGTCCGGCGGGAACTACAGATACGCAGTATTTT; CDR3: CASSPRPAGTTDTQYF; J: TRBJ2-3; size: .; D: .; V: TRBV4-3
DNA: TGTGCCAGCAGCTTAGCAGGGGGCGAGCAGTACTTC; CDR3: CASSLAGGEQYF; J: TRBJ2-7; size: few; D: .; V: TRBV7-9
DNA: TGCGCCAGCAGCCCGTTAACCAGCGGACTACTCACCTACGAGCAGTACTTC; CDR3: CASSPLTSGLLTYEQYF; J: TRBJ2-7; size: few; D: .; V: TRBV4-1
DNA: TGTGCCAGTAGTGACCGATGGGAGGGAGGAACGCAGTATTTT; CDR3: CASSDRWEGGTQYF; J: TRBJ2-3; size: .; D: TRBD2; V: TRBV19
DNA: TGTGCCAGCACCCCCCAGGGGGAGGTCGCGGAGCTGTTTTTT; CDR3: CASTPQGEVAELFF; J: TRBJ2-2; size: .; D: .; V: TRBV11-3
DNA: TGTGCCAGCAGCGTAGGGATAGCGGGGGGTTCAAAGACCCAGTACTTC; CDR3: CASSVGIAGGSKTQYF; J: TRBJ2-5; size: .; D: TRBD2; V: TRBV9
DNA: TGTGCCAGCAGCTTGGTATCGGGCGGGGGAAGCTCCTACGAGCAGTACTTC; CDR3: CASSLVSGGGSSYEQYF; J: TRBJ2-7; size: .; D: TRBD2; V: TRBV5-4
DNA: TGCGCCAGCAGCTTGGAAGGACAGGAAGATGACCAGTACTTC; CDR3: CASSLEGQEDDQYF; J: TRBJ2-5; size: .; D: TRBD1; V: TRBV5-1
DNA: TGCGCCAGCAGCCAAGATTATAGCGGGGAAACAGATACGCAGTATTTT; CDR3: CASSQDYSGETDTQYF; J: TRBJ2-3; size: .; D: TRBD2; V: TRBV4-3
DNA: TGCGCCAGCAGCCAGAATAAGGCGACAGGGTCCGGAAACACCATATATTTT; CDR3: CASSQNKATGSGNTIYF; J: TRBJ1-3; size: .; D: TRBD1; V: TRBV4-3
DNA: TGTGCCAGCAGGAAGGGAGGGACCTATAATTCACCCCTCCACTTT; CDR3: CASRKGGTYNSPLHF; J: TRBJ1-6; size: .; D: .; V: TRBV6-1
DNA: TGTGCCAGCAGCTTAACAGCTAGCGGGAGGCCCTCTGGGGCCAACGTCCTGACTTTC; CDR3: CASSLTASGRPSGANVLTF; J: TRBJ2-6; size: .; D: TRBD2; V: TRBV7-8
DNA: TGTGCCAGCAGCTCAGCGGGGGCCGCCTACGAGCAGTACTTC; CDR3: CASSSAGAAYEQYF; J: TRBJ2-7; size: .; D: TRBD2; V: TRBV5-6
DNA: TGCGCCAGCAGTCTCGGGACAGCGGACACCGGGGAGCTGTTTTTT; CDR3: CASSLGTADTGELFF; J: TRBJ2-2; size: .; D: TRBD1; V: TRBV5-1
DNA: TGTGCCAGCACCGCCGGGACAGGACGAGAGACCCAGTACTTC; CDR3: CASTAGTGRETQYF; J: TRBJ2-5; size: .; D: TRBD1; V: TRBV5-5
DNA: TGTGCCAGCAGCGTAGATGTACTAGCGACAACCTACGAGCAGTACTTC; CDR3: CASSVDVLATTYEQYF; J: TRBJ2-7; size: .; D: TRBD2; V: TRBV9
DNA: TGTGCCAGCAGTTACATGGTTACAGGGAAAACTGAAGCTTTCTTT; CDR3: CASSYMVTGKTEAFF; J: TRBJ1-1; size: once; D: .; V: TRBV6-5
DNA: TGTGCCAGCAGTGCACCCACGACAGTTACCCCCTACGAGCAGTACTTC; CDR3: CASSAPTTVTPYEQYF; J: TRBJ2-7; size: once; D: .; V: TRBV2
DNA: TGCGCCAGCAGAGACCGACAGGCCGACAATCAGCCCCAGCATTTT; CDR3: CASRDRQADNQPQHF; J: TRBJ1-5; size: .; D: .; V: TRBV10-2
DNA: TGTGCCAGCAGTTTATCCGCCGGGGAGCTGTTTTTT; CDR3: CASSLSAGELFF; J: TRBJ2-2; size: few; D: .; V: TRBV28
DNA: TGCGCCAGCAGCCAAATGCAGGGGTACGAGCAGTACTTC; CDR3: CASSQMQGYEQYF; J: TRBJ2-7; size: .; D: .; V: TRBV4-3
DNA: TGTGCCAGCAGCTTAACGGCGGAGCGCACAGATACGCAGTATTTT; CDR3: CASSLTAERTDTQYF; J: TRBJ2-3; size: once; D: .; V: TRBV7-3
DNA: TGTGCCAGCAGACTAGCGGGAGCCTACAATGAGCAGTTCTTC; CDR3: CASRLAGAYNEQFF; J: TRBJ2-1; size: .; D: TRBD2; V: TRBV27
DNA: TGCGCCAGCAGCTGGAGGTTCCCGGGACAGGGGGGGTCCTCCTACGAGCAGTACTTC; CDR3: CASSWRFPGQGGSSYEQYF; J: TRBJ2-7; size: few; D: TRBD1; V: TRBV5-1
DNA: TGTGCCAGCAGTGCGTGGACAGGGGGCCCCTTTGGCTACACCTTC; CDR3: CASSAWTGGPFGYTF; J: TRBJ1-2; size: .; D: TRBD1; V: TRBV27
DNA: TGTGCCAGCAGCCAACGAGGGGGCGTAGCGTACGAGCAGTACTTC; CDR3: CASSQRGGVAYEQYF; J: TRBJ2-7; size: .; D: TRBD1; V: TRBV4-2
DNA: TGTGCCAGCAGCCAGGATGACAGGGGCGGCAATTCACCCCTCCACTTT; CDR3: CASSQDDRGGNSPLHF; J: TRBJ1-6; size: .; D: TRBD1; V: TRBV14
DNA: TGCGCCAGCAGCCTCACTAGCGGGGGGACGAACACCGGGGAGCTGTTTTTT; CDR3: CASSLTSGGTNTGELFF; J: TRBJ2-2; size: .; D: TRBD2; V: TRBV5-1
DNA: TGTGCCAGCAGTTTATCGAATCCTCTGGCGGGAGGGCCGCAAGAGACCCAGTACTTC; CDR3: CASSLSNPLAGGPQETQYF; J: TRBJ2-5; size: .; D: TRBD2; V: TRBV27
DNA: TGTGCCAGCAGTTTAACCGGGACAGGGAACACTGAAGCTTTCTTT; CDR3: CASSLTGTGNTEAFF; J: TRBJ1-1; size: few; D: TRBD1; V: TRBV28
DNA: TGTGCCAGCACCCTGGGGGGGGCGAACACTGAAGCTTTCTTT; CDR3: CASTLGGANTEAFF; J: TRBJ1-1; size: .; D: .; V: TRBV2
DNA: TGTGCCAGCAGTTTTCGTCTACACAATGAGCAGTTCTTC; CDR3: CASSFRLHNEQFF; J: TRBJ2-1; size: .; D: .; V: TRBV27
DNA: TGTGCCAGCAGCAAATTGGGACTGCCACCCTACGAGCAGTACTTC; CDR3: CASSKLGLPPYEQYF; J: TRBJ2-7; size: .; D: .; V: TRBV7-2
DNA: TGTGCCAGTAGGATCCTTCATAGCGGATCCACAGATACGCAGTATTTT; CDR3: CASRILHSGSTDTQYF; J: TRBJ2-3; size: .; D: .; V: TRBV19
DNA: TGTGCCAGCAGCTATAGCGGGGGGCGGGGCTCCTACAATGAGCAGTTCTTC; CDR3: CASSYSGGRGSYNEQFF; J: TRBJ2-1; size: .; D: TRBD2; V: TRBV7-9
DNA: TGTGCCAGCAGCCCGATTCTACTAGGTGAGCAGTTCTTC; CDR3: CASSPILLGEQFF; J: TRBJ2-1; size: .; D: .; V: TRBV7-9
DNA: TGTGCCAGCAGTGACAGGGGGGGATCACCCCTCCACTTT; CDR3: CASSDRGGSPLHF; J: TRBJ1-6; size: once; D: TRBD1; V: TRBV27
DNA: TGTGCCAGCAGCCCAACAGGGTCCTACGAGCAGTACTTC; CDR3: CASSPTGSYEQYF; J: TRBJ2-7; size: .; D: .; V: TRBV11-2
DNA: TGTGCCAGCCGACAGGGGGTCGAGCAGTACTTC; CDR3: CASRQGVEQYF; J: TRBJ2-7; size: few; D: TRBD1; V: TRBV10-3